This TCR beta chain appears in the sequencing data of a study of control samples from healthy donors and cancer patients. Generated by immunoSEQ multiplex PCR, the TCRdb table keeps only in-frame clones and is missing some. The sample yields more than 60,000 clones, approximately 88% seen once. Per germline, CDR1 SNHLY and CDR2 FYNNEI. CDR3 size: 16 residues. Trimming cost V 5 bases and J 7 bases, with 18 bases left between them. The sample consisted of PBMCs. This sequence was found in a woman between 45 and 60 years old with colorectal cancer. The chain carries TRBV2 and TRBJ1-6, with D possibly being TRBD1 (5 bases). CDR3 DNA sequence: TGTGCCAGCAGTATCGGGACCGCGACATTGAATTCACCCCTCCACTTT. This sequence encodes CASSIGTATLNSPLHF.